The 4 T cell receptor beta chains below come from one sample, sequenced in a study of T cells in Graves' hyperthyroidism and ophthalmopathy. There were TCR beta CDR3 regions amplified from RNA transcripts. The study used the HTBI primer set for a first-round RT-PCR of the TCR CDR3. Each CDR3 protein is one row after TCRdb ran MiXCR on the multiplex PCR reads. Here the sample spans roughly 200,000 distinct CDR3 sequences, roughly 17% being singletons. The specimen sequenced was blood. Every receptor here comes from a woman aged 50 to 60 with Graves' hyperthyroidism.

This clonotype occurred a few times. The CDR3 sequence: CASSLAGRTSGRSNEQFF. The CDR3 region has the DNA TGTGCCAGCAGCTTAGCGGGGCGGACTAGCGGGCGTAGCAATGAGCAGTTCTTC. This chain joins TRBV11-2 and TRBJ2-1; the match to TRBD2 covers 11 bases. The V gene end was trimmed by 1 base and the J gene end by 6 bases; junction bases not matched to a gene: 11. Germline lookup yields CDR1 SGHAT and CDR2 FQNNGV. This CDR3 has 18 amino acids.

This clonotype has at least ten counts. This chain uses TRBV3-1 with TRBJ2-1, with 7 bases identical to TRBD1. Germline CDR1 reads LGHDT; CDR2 reads YNNKEL (reference sequence). This CDR3 region has 13 residues. J was trimmed by 9 bases and V by 1 base; bases with no gene match: 3. The CDR3 region has the DNA TGTGCCAGCAGCCAAGGACAGGGTGTTGAGCAGTTCTTC. Protein product: CASSQGQGVEQFF.

This clonotype came up many times. V usage is TRBV12-3 or TRBV12-4 and J usage is TRBJ1-5, with 11 positions matching TRBD1. Unmatched junction bases numbered 11, after V lost 3 bases and J lost 7 bases. The CDR3 has 17 amino acids. The chain's CDR3 is CASSLNIGQGANQPQHF. The CDR3, as DNA: TGTGCCAGCAGTTTGAATATTGGACAGGGGGCAAACCAGCCCCAGCATTTT.

The sample holds a few counts of this clonotype. Its ends do not fully match the called genes, so a read error is possible. This sequence joins TRBV29-1 and TRBJ2-3, with a possible D match to TRBD2 (5 bases). This CDR3 contains 15 residues. The germline V gene has CDR1 SQVTM and CDR2 ANQGSEA. CDR3 nucleotides: TGCAGCGTCGAAGTGAGCGGAGCTAGCACAGATACGCAGTATTTT. Its translation is CSVEVSGASTDTQYF.